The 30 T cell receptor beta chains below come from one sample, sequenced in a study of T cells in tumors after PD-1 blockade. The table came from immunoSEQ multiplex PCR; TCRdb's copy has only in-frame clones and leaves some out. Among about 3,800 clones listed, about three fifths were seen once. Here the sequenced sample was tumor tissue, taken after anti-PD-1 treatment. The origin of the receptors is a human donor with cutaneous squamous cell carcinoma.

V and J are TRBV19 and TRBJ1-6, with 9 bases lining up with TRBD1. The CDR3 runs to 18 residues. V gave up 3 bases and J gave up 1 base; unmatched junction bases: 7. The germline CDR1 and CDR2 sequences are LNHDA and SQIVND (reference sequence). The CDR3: CASSIGTTGGSYNSPLHF. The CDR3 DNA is TGTGCCAGTAGTATTGGGACGACAGGGGGTTCCTATAATTCACCCCTCCACTTT.

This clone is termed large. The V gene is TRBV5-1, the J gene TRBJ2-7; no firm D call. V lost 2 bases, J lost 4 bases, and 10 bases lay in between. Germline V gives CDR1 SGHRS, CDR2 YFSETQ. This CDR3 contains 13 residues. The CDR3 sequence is CASSFSTGYEQYF. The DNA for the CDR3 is TGCGCCAGCAGCTTTTCAACCGGGTACGAGCAGTACTTC.

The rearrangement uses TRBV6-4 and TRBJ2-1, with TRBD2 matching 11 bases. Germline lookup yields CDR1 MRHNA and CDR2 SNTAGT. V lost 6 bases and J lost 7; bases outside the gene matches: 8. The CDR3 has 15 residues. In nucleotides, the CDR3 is TGTGCCAGCAGCTTACTAGCGGGGGAGGGTAATGAGCAGTTCTTC. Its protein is CASSLLAGEGNEQFF.

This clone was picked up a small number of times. The CDR3: CASSGTSGGAGVTGELFF. For the CDR3, the DNA is TGTGCCAGCAGTGGGACTAGCGGGGGGGCCGGGGTCACCGGGGAGCTGTTTTTT. The chain combines TRBV2 with TRBJ2-2; 15 bases align to TRBD2. The CDR3 is 18 amino acids. Losses at the gene ends were 4 bases for V and 4 bases for J; bases not matched to a gene: 7. Germline CDR1 reads SNHLY; CDR2 reads FYNNEI.

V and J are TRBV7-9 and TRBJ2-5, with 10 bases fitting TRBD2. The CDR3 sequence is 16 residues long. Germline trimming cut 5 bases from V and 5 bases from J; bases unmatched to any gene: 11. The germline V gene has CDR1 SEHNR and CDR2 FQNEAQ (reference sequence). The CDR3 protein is CASSTPGTSAAETQYF. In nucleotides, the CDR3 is TGTGCCAGCAGCACACCCGGGACTAGCGCTGCTGAGACCCAGTACTTC. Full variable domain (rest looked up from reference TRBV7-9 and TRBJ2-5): DTGVSQNPRHKITKRGQNVTFRCDPISEHNRLYWYRQTLGQGPEFLTYFQNEAQLEKSRLLSDRFSAERPKGSFSTLEIQRTEQGDSAMYLCASSTPGTSAAETQYFGPGTRLLVL.

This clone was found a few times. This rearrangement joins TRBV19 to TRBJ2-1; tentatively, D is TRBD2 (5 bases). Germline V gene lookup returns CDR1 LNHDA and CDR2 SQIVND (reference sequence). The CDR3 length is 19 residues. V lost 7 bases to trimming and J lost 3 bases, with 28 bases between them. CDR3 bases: TGTGCCAGTAATAGTGAGTACGGGGATGGGGAGAGATACTACAATGAGCAGTTCTTC. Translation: CASNSEYGDGERYYNEQFF.

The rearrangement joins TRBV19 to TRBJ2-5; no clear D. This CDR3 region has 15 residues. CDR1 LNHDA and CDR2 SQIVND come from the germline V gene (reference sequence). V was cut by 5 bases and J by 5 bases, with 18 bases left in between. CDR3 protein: CASSPASGPRETQYF. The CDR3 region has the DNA TGTGCCAGTAGTCCAGCCTCCGGTCCCAGGGAGACCCAGTACTTC.

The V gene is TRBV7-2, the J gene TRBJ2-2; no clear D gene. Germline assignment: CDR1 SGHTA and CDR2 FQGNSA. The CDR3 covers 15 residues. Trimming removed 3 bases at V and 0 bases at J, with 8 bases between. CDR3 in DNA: TGTGCCAGCAGCTTCGGTGGGGCGAACACCGGGGAGCTGTTTTTT. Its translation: CASSFGGANTGELFF.

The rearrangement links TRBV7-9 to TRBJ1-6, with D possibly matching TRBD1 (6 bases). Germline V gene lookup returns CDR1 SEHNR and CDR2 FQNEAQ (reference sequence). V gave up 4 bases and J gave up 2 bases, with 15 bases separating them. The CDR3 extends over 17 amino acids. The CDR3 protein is CASSSPSTGPYNSPLHF. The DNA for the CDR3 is TGTGCCAGCAGCTCCCCTAGCACAGGGCCCTATAATTCACCCCTCCACTTT.

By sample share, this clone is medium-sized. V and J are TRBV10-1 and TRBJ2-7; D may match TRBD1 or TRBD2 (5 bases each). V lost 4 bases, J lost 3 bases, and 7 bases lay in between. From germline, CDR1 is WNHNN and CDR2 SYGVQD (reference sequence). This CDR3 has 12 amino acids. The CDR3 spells CASSGDGYEQYF. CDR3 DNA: TGCGCCAGCAGTGGGGACGGCTACGAGCAGTACTTC.

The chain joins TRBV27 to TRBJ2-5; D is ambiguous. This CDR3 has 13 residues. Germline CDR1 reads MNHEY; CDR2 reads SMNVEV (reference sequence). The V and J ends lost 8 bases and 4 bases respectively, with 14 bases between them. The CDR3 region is CASRQVPGETQYF. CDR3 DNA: TGTGCCAGCCGCCAGGTACCCGGAGAGACCCAGTACTTC.

The CDR3: CASSIAGQGGEKLFF. The CDR3, as DNA: TGTGCCAGTAGTATTGCGGGACAGGGAGGTGAAAAACTGTTTTTT. The chain links TRBV19 to TRBJ1-4; 9 nucleotides match TRBD1. The CDR3 extends over 15 amino acids. V lost 3 bases and J lost 7; bases outside the gene matches: 6. Germline V gene sequence: CDR1 LNHDA, CDR2 SQIVND (reference sequence).

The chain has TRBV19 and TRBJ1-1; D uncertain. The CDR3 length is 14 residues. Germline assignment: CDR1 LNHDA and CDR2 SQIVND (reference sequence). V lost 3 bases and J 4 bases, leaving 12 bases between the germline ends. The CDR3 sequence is CASSIQVSGTEAFF. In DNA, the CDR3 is TGTGCCAGTAGTATTCAGGTTAGTGGCACTGAAGCTTTCTTT.

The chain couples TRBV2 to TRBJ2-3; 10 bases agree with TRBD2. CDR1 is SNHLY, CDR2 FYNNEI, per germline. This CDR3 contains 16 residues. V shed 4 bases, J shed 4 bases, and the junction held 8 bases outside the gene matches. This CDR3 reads CASSALVAGGSDTQYF. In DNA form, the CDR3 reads TGTGCCAGCAGTGCTTTGGTAGCGGGGGGCTCAGATACGCAGTATTTT.

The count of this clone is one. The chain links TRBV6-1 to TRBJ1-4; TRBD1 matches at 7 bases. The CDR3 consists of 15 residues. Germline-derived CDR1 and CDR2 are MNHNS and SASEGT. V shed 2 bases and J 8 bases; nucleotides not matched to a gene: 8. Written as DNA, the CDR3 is TGTGCCAGCAGTGAACCCGACAGGGCAAACGAAAAACTGTTTTTT. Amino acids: CASSEPDRANEKLFF.

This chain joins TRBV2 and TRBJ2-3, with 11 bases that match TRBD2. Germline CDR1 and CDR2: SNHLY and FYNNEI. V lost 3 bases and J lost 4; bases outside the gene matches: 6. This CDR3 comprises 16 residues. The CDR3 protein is CASSDSLAGGPDTQYF. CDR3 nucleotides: TGTGCCAGCAGTGACTCTCTAGCGGGGGGTCCAGATACGCAGTATTTT. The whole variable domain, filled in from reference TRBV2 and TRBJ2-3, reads EPEVTQTPSHQVTQMGQEVILRCVPISNHLYFYWYRQILGQKVEFLVSFYNNEISEKSEIFDDQFSVERPDGSNFTLKIRSTKLEDSAMYFCASSDSLAGGPDTQYFGPGTRLTVL.

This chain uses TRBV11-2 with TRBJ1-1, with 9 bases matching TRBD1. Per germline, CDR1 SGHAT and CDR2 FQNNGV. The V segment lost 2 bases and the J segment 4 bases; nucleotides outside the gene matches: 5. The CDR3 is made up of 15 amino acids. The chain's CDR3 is CASSLRDRDFTEAFF. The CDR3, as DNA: TGTGCCAGCAGCTTAAGGGACAGGGATTTCACTGAAGCTTTCTTT.

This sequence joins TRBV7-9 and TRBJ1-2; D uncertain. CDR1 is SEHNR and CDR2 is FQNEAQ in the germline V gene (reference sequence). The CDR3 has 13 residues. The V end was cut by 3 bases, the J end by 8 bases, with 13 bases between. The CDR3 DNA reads TGTGCCAGCAGCTTCCGACTCTCCGAGGGCTACACCTTC. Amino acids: CASSFRLSEGYTF.

CDR3 sequence: CASSDLGPGELFF. CDR3 nucleotides: TGTGCCAGCAGTGATTTGGGCCCCGGGGAGCTGTTTTTT. The chain combines TRBV2 with TRBJ2-2; no reliable D call. The CDR3 sequence is 13 residues long. V was shortened by 3 bases and J by 6 bases, with 8 bases between the two germline ends. Germline V gives CDR1 SNHLY, CDR2 FYNNEI.

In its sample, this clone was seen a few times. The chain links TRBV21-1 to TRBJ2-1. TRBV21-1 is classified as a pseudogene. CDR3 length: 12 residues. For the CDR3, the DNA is TGTGCCAGCAGCAAAATGGGGGATGAGCAGTTCTTC. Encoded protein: CASSKMGDEQFF.

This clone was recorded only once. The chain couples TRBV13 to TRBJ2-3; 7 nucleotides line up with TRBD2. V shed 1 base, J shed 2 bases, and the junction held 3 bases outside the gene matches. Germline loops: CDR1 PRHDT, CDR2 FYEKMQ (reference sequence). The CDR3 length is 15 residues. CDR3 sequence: CASSLASGSTDTQYF. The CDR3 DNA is TGTGCCAGCAGCTTAGCTAGCGGATCCACAGATACGCAGTATTTT.

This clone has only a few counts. The CDR3 DNA reads TGTGCCTGGAGTTGGGGTGTCTCTGGAAACACCATATATTTT. Translating it yields CAWSWGVSGNTIYF. V usage is TRBV30 and J usage is TRBJ1-3; no clear D gene. Germline CDR1 is GTSNPN and CDR2 is SVGIG (reference sequence). Between the trimmed V and J ends, which lost 2 bases and 0 bases, there was a span of 8 bases. The CDR3 runs to 14 residues. The whole variable domain, remainder taken from reference TRBV30 and TRBJ1-3, is SQTIHQWPATLVQPVGSPLSLECTVEGTSNPNLYWYRQAAGRGLQLLFYSVGIGQISSEVPQNLSASRPQDRQFILSSKKLLLSDSGFYLCAWSWGVSGNTIYFGEGSWLTVV.

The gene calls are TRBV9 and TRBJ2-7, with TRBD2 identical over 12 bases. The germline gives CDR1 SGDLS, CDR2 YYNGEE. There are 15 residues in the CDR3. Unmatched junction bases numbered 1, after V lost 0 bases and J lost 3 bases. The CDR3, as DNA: TGTGCCAGCAGCGTAGGACTAGCGGGGGACTACGAGCAGTACTTC. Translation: CASSVGLAGDYEQYF.

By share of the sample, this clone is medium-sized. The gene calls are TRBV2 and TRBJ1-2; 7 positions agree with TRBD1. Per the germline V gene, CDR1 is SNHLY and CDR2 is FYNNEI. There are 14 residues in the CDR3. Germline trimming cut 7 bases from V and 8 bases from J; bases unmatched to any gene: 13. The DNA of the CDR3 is TGTGCCAGCAAGGACAGGTCGGCCGCTGAAGGCTACACCTTC. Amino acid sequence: CASKDRSAAEGYTF.

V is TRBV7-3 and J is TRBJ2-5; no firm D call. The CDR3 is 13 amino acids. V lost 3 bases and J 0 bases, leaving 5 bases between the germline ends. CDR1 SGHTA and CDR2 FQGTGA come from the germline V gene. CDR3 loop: CASSLPDQETQYF. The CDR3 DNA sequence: TGTGCCAGCAGCTTGCCAGACCAAGAGACCCAGTACTTC.

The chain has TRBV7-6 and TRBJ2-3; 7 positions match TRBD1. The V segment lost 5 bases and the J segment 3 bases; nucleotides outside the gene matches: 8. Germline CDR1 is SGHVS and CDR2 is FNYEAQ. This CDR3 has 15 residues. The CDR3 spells CASSTRQGVTDTQYF. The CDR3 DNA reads TGTGCCAGCAGCACTAGACAGGGTGTGACAGATACGCAGTATTTT.

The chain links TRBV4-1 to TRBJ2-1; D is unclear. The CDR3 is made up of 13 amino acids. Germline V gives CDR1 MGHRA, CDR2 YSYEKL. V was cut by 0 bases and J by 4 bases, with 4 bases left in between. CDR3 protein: CASSQDEYNEQFF. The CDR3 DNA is TGCGCCAGCAGCCAAGACGAGTACAATGAGCAGTTCTTC.

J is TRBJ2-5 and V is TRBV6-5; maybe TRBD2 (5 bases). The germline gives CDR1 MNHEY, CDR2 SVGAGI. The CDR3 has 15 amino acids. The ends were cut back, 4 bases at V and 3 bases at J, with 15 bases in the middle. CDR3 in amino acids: CASSSGSAGKETQYF. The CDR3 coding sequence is TGTGCCAGCAGTTCTGGGAGTGCCGGGAAAGAGACCCAGTACTTC.

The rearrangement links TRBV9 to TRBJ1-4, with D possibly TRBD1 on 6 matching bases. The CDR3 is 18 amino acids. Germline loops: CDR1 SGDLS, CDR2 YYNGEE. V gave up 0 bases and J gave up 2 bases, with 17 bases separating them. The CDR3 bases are TGTGCCAGCAGCGTAGGTATAGGGGGATCTTCCACTAATGAAAAACTGTTTTTT. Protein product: CASSVGIGGSSTNEKLFF.

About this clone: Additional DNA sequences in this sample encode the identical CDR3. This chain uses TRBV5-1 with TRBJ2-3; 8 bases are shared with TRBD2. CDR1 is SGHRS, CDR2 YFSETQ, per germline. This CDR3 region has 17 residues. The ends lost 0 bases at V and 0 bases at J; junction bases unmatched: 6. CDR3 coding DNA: TGCGCCAGCAGCTTGGTGGGTCGGGGGGGCAGCACAGATACGCAGTATTTT. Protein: CASSLVGRGGSTDTQYF.